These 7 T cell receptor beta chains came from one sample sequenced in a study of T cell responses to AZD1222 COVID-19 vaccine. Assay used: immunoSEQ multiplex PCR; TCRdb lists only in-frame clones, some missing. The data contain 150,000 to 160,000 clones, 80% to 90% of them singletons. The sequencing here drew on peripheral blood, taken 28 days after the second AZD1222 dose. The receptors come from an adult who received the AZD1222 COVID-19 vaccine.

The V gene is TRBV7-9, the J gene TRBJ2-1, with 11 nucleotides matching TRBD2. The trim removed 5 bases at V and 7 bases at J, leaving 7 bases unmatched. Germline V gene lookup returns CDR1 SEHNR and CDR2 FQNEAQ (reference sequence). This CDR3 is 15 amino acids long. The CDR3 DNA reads TGTGCCAGCAGCGCGGCTAGCGGGAGGAGGAATGAGCAGTTCTTC. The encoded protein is CASSAASGRRNEQFF.

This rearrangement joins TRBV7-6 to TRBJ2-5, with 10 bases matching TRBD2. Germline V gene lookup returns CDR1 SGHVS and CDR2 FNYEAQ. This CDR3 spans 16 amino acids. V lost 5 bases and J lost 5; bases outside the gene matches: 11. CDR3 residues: CASSLPGTSVLETQYF. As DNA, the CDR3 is TGTGCCAGCAGCCTTCCAGGGACTAGCGTCCTGGAGACCCAGTACTTC.

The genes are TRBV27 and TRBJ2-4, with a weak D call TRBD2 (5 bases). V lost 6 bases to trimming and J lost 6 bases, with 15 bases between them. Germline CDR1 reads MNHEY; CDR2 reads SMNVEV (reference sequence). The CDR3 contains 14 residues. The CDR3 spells CASSQRTGRNIQYF. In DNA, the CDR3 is TGTGCCAGCAGCCAGAGGACGGGAAGAAACATTCAGTACTTC.

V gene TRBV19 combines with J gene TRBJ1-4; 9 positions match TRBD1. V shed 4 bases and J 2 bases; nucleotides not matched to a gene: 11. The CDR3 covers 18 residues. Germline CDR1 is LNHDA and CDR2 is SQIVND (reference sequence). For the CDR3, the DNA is TGTGCCAGTAGTAAGGGACAGGGACGATTCGAGACTAATGAAAAACTGTTTTTT. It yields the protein CASSKGQGRFETNEKLFF.

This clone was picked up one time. CDR3: CASSSPGQGGPRKLFF. The CDR3 nucleotides read TGTGCCAGTAGTTCTCCGGGACAGGGTGGGCCCCGAAAACTGTTTTTT. This sequence joins TRBV19 and TRBJ1-4; 9 bases line up with TRBD1. Germline V lookup: CDR1 LNHDA, CDR2 SQIVND (reference sequence). V shed 5 bases, J shed 10 bases, and the junction held 14 bases outside the gene matches. The CDR3 runs to 16 residues.

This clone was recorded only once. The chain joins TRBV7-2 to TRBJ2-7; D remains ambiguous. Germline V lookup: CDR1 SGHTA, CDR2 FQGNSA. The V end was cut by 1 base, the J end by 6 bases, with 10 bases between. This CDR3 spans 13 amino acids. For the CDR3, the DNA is TGTGCCAGCAGCTTAGTTGGGCCCGTCGAGCAGTACTTC. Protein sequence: CASSLVGPVEQYF.

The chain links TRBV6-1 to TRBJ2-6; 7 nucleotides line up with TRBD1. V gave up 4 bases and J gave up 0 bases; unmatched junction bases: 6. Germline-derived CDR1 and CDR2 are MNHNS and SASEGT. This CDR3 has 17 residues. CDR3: CASSARQGSSGANVLTF. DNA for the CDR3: TGTGCCAGCAGTGCGAGACAGGGTTCCTCTGGGGCCAACGTCCTGACTTTC.